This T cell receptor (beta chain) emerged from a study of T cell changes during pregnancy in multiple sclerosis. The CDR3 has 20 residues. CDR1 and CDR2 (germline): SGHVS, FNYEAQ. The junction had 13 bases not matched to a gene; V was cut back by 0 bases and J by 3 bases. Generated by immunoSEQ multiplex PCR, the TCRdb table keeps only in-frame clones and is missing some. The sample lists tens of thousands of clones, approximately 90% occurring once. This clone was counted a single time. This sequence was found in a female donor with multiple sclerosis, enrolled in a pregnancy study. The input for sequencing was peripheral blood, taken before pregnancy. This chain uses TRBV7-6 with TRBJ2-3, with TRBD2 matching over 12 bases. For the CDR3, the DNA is TGTGCCAGCAGCTTAGCCGAGGGGACACTAGCGGGGGGTATAACAGATACGCAGTATTTT. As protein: CASSLAEGTLAGGITDTQYF.